This TCR beta chain was profiled in a study of control samples from healthy donors and cancer patients. The CDR3 loop spans 14 amino acids. The germline gives CDR1 SGHNT, CDR2 YYREEE (reference sequence). The trim removed 3 bases at V and 7 bases at J, leaving 2 bases unmatched. Sequencing was performed with immunoSEQ multiplex PCR; in TCRdb, only in-frame clones are kept and a portion is missing. The table records approximately 100,000 clones, roughly nine tenths of them present only once. This clone was detected a few times. This TCR came from a man younger than 40 in good health. The chain uses TRBV5-4 and TRBJ2-1, with 12 bases identical to TRBD2. The source material was blood. CDR3 nucleotides: TGTGCCAGCAGCTCTAGCGGGGGGGCAAATGAGCAGTTCTTC. As protein: CASSSSGGANEQFF.